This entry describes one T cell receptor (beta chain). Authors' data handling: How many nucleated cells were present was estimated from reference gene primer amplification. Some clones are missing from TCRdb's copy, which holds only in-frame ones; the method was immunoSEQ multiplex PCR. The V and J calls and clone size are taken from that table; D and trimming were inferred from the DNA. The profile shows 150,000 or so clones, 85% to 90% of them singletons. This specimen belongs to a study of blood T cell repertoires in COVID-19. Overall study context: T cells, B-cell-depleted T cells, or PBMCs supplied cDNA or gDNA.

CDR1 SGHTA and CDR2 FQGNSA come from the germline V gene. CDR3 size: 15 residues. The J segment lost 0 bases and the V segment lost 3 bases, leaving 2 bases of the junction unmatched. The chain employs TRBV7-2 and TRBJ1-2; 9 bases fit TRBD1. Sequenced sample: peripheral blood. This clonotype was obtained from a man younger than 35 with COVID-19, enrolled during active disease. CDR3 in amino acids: CASSFGTGSNYGYTF. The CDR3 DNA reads TGTGCCAGCAGCTTCGGGACAGGGTCTAACTATGGCTACACCTTC.